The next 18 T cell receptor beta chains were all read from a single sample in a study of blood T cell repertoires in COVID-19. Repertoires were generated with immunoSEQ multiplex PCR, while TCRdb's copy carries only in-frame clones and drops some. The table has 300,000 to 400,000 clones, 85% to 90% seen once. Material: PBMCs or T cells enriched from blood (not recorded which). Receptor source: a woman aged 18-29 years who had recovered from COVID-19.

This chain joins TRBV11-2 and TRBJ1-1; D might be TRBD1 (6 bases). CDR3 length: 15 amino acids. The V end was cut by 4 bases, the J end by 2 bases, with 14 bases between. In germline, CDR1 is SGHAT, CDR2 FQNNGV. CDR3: CASSSPGQRNTEAFF. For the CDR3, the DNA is TGTGCCAGCAGCTCCCCGGGACAAAGAAACACTGAAGCTTTCTTT.

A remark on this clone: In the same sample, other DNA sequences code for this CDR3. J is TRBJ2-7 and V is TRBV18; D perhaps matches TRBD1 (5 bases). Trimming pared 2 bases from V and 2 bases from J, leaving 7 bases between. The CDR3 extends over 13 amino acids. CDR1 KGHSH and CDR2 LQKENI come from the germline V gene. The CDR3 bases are TGTGCCAGCTCACCATCAGGGACCTACGAGCAGTACTTC. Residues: CASSPSGTYEQYF.

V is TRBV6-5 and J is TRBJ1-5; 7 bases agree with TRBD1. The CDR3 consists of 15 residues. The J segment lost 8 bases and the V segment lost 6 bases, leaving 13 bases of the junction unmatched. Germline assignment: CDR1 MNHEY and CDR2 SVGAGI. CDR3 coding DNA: TGTGCCAGCAGATCCGGGACAGAACGATCAGAGCCCCAGCATTTT. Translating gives CASRSGTERSEPQHF.

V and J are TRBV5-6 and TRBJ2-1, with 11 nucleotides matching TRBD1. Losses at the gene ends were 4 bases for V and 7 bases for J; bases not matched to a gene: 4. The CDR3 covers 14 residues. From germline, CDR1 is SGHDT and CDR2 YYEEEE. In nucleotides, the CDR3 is TGTGCCAGCAGCCGGGACAGGGGGATGAATGAGCAGTTCTTC. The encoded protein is CASSRDRGMNEQFF.

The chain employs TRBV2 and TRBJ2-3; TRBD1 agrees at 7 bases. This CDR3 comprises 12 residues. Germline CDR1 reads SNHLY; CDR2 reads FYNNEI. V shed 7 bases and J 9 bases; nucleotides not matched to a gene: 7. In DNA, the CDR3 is TGTGCCAGCAAGGCTTGGGACAGCACGCAGTATTTT. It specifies CASKAWDSTQYF.

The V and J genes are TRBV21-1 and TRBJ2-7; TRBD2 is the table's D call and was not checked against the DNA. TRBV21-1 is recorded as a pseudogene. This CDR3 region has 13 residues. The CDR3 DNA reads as TGTGCCAGCAGCCCGGTCCGGGGTAGCGAGCAGTACTTC. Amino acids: CASSPVRGSEQYF.

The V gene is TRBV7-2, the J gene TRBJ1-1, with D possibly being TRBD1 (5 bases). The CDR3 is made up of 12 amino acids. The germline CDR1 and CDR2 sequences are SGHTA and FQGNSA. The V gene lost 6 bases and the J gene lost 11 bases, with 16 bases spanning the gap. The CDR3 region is CASRGLINRAFF. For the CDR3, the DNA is TGTGCCAGCAGGGGACTAATTAATAGGGCTTTCTTT.

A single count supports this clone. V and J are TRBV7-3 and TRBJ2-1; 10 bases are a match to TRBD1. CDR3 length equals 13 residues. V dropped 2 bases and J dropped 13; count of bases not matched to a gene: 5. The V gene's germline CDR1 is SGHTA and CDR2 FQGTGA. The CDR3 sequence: CASSLSTGGPQFF. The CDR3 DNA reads TGTGCCAGCAGCTTATCGACAGGGGGCCCTCAGTTCTTC.

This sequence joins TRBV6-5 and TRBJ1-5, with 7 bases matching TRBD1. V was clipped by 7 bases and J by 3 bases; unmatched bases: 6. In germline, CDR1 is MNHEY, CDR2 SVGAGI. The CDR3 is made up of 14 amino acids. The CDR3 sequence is CASTQGQPNQPQHF. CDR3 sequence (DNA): TGTGCCAGCACCCAGGGACAGCCCAATCAGCCCCAGCATTTT.

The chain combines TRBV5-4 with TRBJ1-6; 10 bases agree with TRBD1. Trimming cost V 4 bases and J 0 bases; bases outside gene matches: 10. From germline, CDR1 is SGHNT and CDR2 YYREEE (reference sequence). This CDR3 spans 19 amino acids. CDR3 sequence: CASSQGQGETSSYNSPLHF. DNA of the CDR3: TGTGCCAGCAGCCAAGGACAGGGGGAAACGAGCTCCTATAATTCACCCCTCCACTTT. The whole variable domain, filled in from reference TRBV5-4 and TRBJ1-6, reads ETGVTQSPTHLIKTRGQQVTLRCSSQSGHNTVSWYQQALGQGPQFIFQYYREEENGRGNFPPRFSGLQFPNYSSELNVNALELDDSALYLCASSQGQGETSSYNSPLHFGNGTRLTVT.

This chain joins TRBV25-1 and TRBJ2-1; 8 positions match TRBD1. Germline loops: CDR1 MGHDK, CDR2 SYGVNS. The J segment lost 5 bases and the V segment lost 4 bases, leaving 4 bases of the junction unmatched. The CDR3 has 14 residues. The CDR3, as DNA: TGTGCCAGCAGTGGAACAGGGGGTAACAATGAGCAGTTCTTC. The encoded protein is CASSGTGGNNEQFF.

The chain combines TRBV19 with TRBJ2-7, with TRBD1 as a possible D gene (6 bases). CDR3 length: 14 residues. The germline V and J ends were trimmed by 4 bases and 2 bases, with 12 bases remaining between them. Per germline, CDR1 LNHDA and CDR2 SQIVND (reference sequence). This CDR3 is CASSRGTKTYEQYF. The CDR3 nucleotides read TGTGCCAGTAGTAGGGGGACAAAAACCTACGAGCAGTACTTC.

The DNA for the CDR3 is TGTGCCAGCAGCCTACGGGACAGGGATTACGAGCAGTACTTC. Amino acid sequence: CASSLRDRDYEQYF. V and J are TRBV9 and TRBJ2-7; 9 positions match TRBD1. The CDR3 runs 14 residues. The germline V gene has CDR1 SGDLS and CDR2 YYNGEE. Trimming removed 4 bases from V and 4 bases from J; junction bases left unmatched: 6.

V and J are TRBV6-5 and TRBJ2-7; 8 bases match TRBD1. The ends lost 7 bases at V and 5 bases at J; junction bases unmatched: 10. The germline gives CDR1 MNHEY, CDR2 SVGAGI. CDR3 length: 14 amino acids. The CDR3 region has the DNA TGTGCCAGCACCTTCGGACAGGGCTTAAACGAGCAGTACTTC. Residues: CASTFGQGLNEQYF.

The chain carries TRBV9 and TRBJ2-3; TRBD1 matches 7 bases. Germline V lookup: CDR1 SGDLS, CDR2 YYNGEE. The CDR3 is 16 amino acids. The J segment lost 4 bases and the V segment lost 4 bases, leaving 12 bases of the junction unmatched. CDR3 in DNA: TGTGCCAGCAGCTCAACCAAGACAGGGTGGCCAGATACGCAGTATTTT. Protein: CASSSTKTGWPDTQYF.

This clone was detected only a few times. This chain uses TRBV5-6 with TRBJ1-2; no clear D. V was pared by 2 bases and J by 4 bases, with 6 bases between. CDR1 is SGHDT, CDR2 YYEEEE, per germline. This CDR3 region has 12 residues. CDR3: CASSFSSYGYTF. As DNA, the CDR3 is TGTGCCAGCAGCTTCTCTTCCTATGGCTACACCTTC.

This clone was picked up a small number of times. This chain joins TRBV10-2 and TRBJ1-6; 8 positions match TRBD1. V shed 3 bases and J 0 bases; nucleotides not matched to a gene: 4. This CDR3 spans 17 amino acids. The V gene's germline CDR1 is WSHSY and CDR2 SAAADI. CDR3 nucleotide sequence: TGCGCCAGCAGTGACGGGACAGGATTCTCCTATAATTCACCCCTCCACTTT. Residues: CASSDGTGFSYNSPLHF.

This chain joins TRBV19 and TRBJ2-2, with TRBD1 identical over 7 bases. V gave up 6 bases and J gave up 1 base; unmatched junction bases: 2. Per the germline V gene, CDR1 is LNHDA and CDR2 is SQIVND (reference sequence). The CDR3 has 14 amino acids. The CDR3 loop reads CASRRQGNTGELFF. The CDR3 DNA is TGTGCCAGTAGGCGACAGGGGAACACCGGGGAGCTGTTTTTT. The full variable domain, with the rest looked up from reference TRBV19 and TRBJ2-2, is DGGITQSPKYLFRKEGQNVTLSCEQNLNHDAMYWYRQDPGQGLRLIYYSQIVNDFQKGDIAEGYSVSREKKESFPLTVTSAQKNPTAFYLCASRRQGNTGELFFGEGSRLTVL.